This T cell receptor beta chain was sequenced in a study of graft-versus-host responses after intestinal transplantation. With regard to this clone: Its matching antigen is unknown.

CDR1 is SSHAT, CDR2 FNYEAQ, per germline (reference sequence). This CDR3 comprises 15 residues. The ends were cut back, 5 bases at V and 3 bases at J, with 13 bases in the middle. TCRdb keeps only in-frame clones here, not all; method: immunoSEQ multiplex PCR. The table records 95,000 to 110,000 clones, roughly 87% of them present only once. The rearrangement joins TRBV7-7 to TRBJ2-2; D not certain. The receptor was derived from a human donor who received an intestinal transplant. The source material was unstimulated CD4+ T cells sorted from spleen or lymph node cells, sampled before intestinal transplant. DNA for the CDR3: TGTGCCAGCAGCCCCGCCGGACCCTACACCGGGGAGCTGTTTTTT. This sequence encodes CASSPAGPYTGELFF.